Below, 27 T cell receptor beta chains from the same sample are listed, as sequenced in a study of shared clonotypes between healthy human individuals. Produced via immunoSEQ multiplex PCR; TCRdb's table is partial and in-frame only. The sample records fewer than 1.8 million clones, about 98.5% being singletons. The sequencing input was naive CD4+ T cells sorted from blood. Regarding subset: CD45RA+ positively selected. The receptor set was obtained from a man under 40 in good health.

This rearrangement joins TRBV30 to TRBJ1-2, with D perhaps TRBD1 (5 bases). Germline CDR1 is GTSNPN and CDR2 is SVGIG (reference sequence). Trimming shortened V by 4 bases and J by 4 bases, and 13 bases separated the two germline ends. The length of the CDR3 is 13 residues. The CDR3 region has the DNA TGTGCCTGGAACAGGATGATCGGCTATGGCTACACCTTC. The encoded protein is CAWNRMIGYGYTF.

The chain carries TRBV30 and TRBJ1-1; possibly TRBD1 for D (5 bases). V was pared by 3 bases and J by 3 bases, with 20 bases between. The CDR3 consists of 16 residues. CDR1 GTSNPN and CDR2 SVGIG come from the germline V gene (reference sequence). The CDR3 sequence: CAWRATIQGRDTEAFF. DNA for the CDR3: TGTGCCTGGAGGGCGACTATTCAGGGAAGGGACACTGAAGCTTTCTTT.

The chain links TRBV6-1 to TRBJ2-1; 12 positions agree with TRBD2. V dropped 7 bases and J dropped 8; count of bases not matched to a gene: 9. CDR3 length equals 15 residues. Germline V gene lookup returns CDR1 MNHNS and CDR2 SASEGT. The CDR3 here is CASNPSGRALHEQFF. CDR3 in DNA: TGTGCCAGCAATCCTAGCGGGAGGGCCCTACATGAGCAGTTCTTC.

This sequence joins TRBV7-2 and TRBJ1-2, with TRBD1 as a possible D gene (6 bases). CDR1 and CDR2 from the germline V gene are SGHTA and FQGNSA. The CDR3 contains 15 residues. The V end lost 5 bases, the J end lost 0 bases, and 13 bases lay between the germline ends. The CDR3 sequence: CASSLRQATNYGYTF. For the CDR3, the DNA is TGTGCCAGCAGCCTTAGACAGGCCACTAACTATGGCTACACCTTC. The whole variable domain, filled in from reference TRBV7-2 and TRBJ1-2, reads GAGVSQSPSNKVTEKGKDVELRCDPISGHTALYWYRQSLGQGLEFLIYFQGNSAPDKSGLPSDRFSAERTGGSVSTLTIQRTQQEDSAVYLCASSLRQATNYGYTFGSGTRLTVV.

This rearrangement joins TRBV7-2 to TRBJ2-1, with TRBD2 matching over 7 bases. V lost 3 bases, J lost 7 bases, and 9 bases stayed unmatched. CDR3 size: 15 residues. Germline-derived CDR1 and CDR2 are SGHTA and FQGNSA. The CDR3 nucleotides read TGTGCCAGCAGCTTTTCCTGGGACGGGGGGAATGAGCAGTTCTTC. Translation: CASSFSWDGGNEQFF.

The chain couples TRBV11-2 to TRBJ2-3; no reliable D call. Germline V gene sequence: CDR1 SGHAT, CDR2 FQNNGV. V lost 1 base and J lost 14, with 13 bases in between. The CDR3 contains 12 residues. CDR3 loop: CASSLVGPLGYF. The CDR3 nucleotides read TGTGCCAGCAGCTTAGTAGGGCCCCTTGGGTATTTT.

In nucleotides, the CDR3 is TGTGCCAGCAGACTAGCGGGGGGTTTGGATACGCAGTATTTT. It yields the protein CASRLAGGLDTQYF. The chain recombines TRBV6-1 with TRBJ2-3; 12 bases are a match to TRBD2. Germline CDR1 is MNHNS and CDR2 is SASEGT. The CDR3 runs to 14 residues. The V and J ends lost 6 bases and 6 bases, in that order; junction bases with no gene match: 4.

J is TRBJ2-7 and V is TRBV10-2; 8 positions match TRBD1. The CDR3 runs to 16 residues. V trimming: 3 bases; J trimming: 6 bases; junction bases outside the gene matches: 13. Germline assignment: CDR1 WSHSY and CDR2 SAAADI. The CDR3 protein is CASSDPLGQGPSEQYF. Written as DNA, the CDR3 is TGCGCCAGCAGTGACCCGCTTGGACAGGGCCCTAGCGAGCAGTACTTC.

The chain couples TRBV27 to TRBJ2-3, with 7 bases aligning to TRBD1. V trimming: 6 bases; J trimming: 3 bases; junction bases outside the gene matches: 6. The CDR3 runs 14 residues. CDR1 and CDR2 (germline): MNHEY, SMNVEV (reference sequence). CDR3 sequence reads: CASRNHRGTDTQYF. The CDR3 region has the DNA TGTGCCAGCAGAAACCACAGGGGAACAGATACGCAGTATTTT.

This chain links TRBV5-6 with TRBJ1-5; D might be TRBD1 (5 bases). The CDR3 has 14 amino acids. From germline, CDR1 is SGHDT and CDR2 YYEEEE. The germline V and J ends were trimmed by 0 bases and 9 bases, with 13 bases remaining between them. CDR3 DNA sequence: TGTGCCAGCAGCTTGGCTGGGGCGGGGGGGCCCCAGCATTTT. Protein: CASSLAGAGGPQHF.

The chain couples TRBV14 to TRBJ2-1; a weak D match, TRBD2 (5 bases). There are 17 residues in the CDR3. The V and J ends lost 0 bases and 3 bases respectively, with 15 bases between them. Germline CDR1 and CDR2: SGHDN and FVKESK. As DNA, the CDR3 is TGTGCCAGCAGCCAAGATGTTCGGCGGGCTCGCTACAATGAGCAGTTCTTC. This translates into CASSQDVRRARYNEQFF.

This chain links TRBV27 with TRBJ1-3; unclear D gene. The CDR3 runs to 13 residues. V was cut by 3 bases and J by 0 bases, with 3 bases left in between. Germline CDR1 reads MNHEY; CDR2 reads SMNVEV (reference sequence). The CDR3 bases are TGTGCCAGCAGTTTTACCTCTGGAAACACCATATATTTT. Translated, it gives CASSFTSGNTIYF.

The genes are TRBV5-8 and TRBJ2-7, with TRBD2 identical over 7 bases. Germline CDR1 is SGHTS and CDR2 is YDEGEE. The CDR3 sequence is 14 residues long. V shed 4 bases and J 1 base; nucleotides not matched to a gene: 5. CDR3 in DNA: TGTGCCAGCAGCCGCGGCGGGGGTTCCTACGAGCAGTACTTC. Translation gives CASSRGGGSYEQYF.

V gene TRBV5-8 combines with J gene TRBJ2-2, with 8 bases matching TRBD1. The CDR3 is 16 amino acids. V gave up 5 bases and J gave up 5 bases; unmatched junction bases: 11. Germline V lookup: CDR1 SGHTS, CDR2 YDEGEE. The CDR3, as DNA: TGTGCCAGCAGACTAGAGGGACAGGCGAGAACCGGGGAGCTGTTTTTT. This codes for CASRLEGQARTGELFF.

V usage is TRBV2 and J usage is TRBJ2-7; 8 bases align to TRBD1. This CDR3 comprises 14 residues. Germline V gives CDR1 SNHLY, CDR2 FYNNEI. J lost 2 bases, V lost 3 bases, and 3 bases had no gene match. CDR3 DNA: TGTGCCAGCAGTGACAGGGGGCGTGCCTACGAGCAGTACTTC. Protein sequence: CASSDRGRAYEQYF. The complete variable domain, with remaining parts taken from reference TRBV2 and TRBJ2-7, reads EPEVTQTPSHQVTQMGQEVILRCVPISNHLYFYWYRQILGQKVEFLVSFYNNEISEKSEIFDDQFSVERPDGSNFTLKIRSTKLEDSAMYFCASSDRGRAYEQYFGPGTRLTVT.

The V call is TRBV19, the J call TRBJ2-7; the match to TRBD1 covers 9 bases. CDR3 length: 13 residues. Germline V CDR1 and CDR2: LNHDA, SQIVND (reference sequence). J was trimmed by 6 bases and V by 1 base; bases with no gene match: 1. In DNA form, the CDR3 reads TGTGCCAGTAGTATAGGGACAGGGGTCGAGCAGTACTTC. Its translation: CASSIGTGVEQYF.

The V gene is TRBV7-2, the J gene TRBJ1-2; D is unclear. V was pared by 6 bases and J by 6 bases, with 20 bases between. The CDR3 sequence is 15 residues long. Germline V gene lookup returns CDR1 SGHTA and CDR2 FQGNSA. CDR3 sequence (DNA): TGTGCCAGCAGTTCCGACTTTCTTCGAAGTAATGGCTACACCTTC. It encodes CASSSDFLRSNGYTF.

J is TRBJ2-2 and V is TRBV19, with 10 bases fitting TRBD1. Germline loops: CDR1 LNHDA, CDR2 SQIVND (reference sequence). V gave up 6 bases and J gave up 1 base; unmatched junction bases: 2. This CDR3 region has 15 residues. CDR3 sequence: CASSWDRGNTGELFF. The CDR3 nucleotides are TGTGCCAGTAGCTGGGACAGGGGGAACACCGGGGAGCTGTTTTTT.

This clone has just one count. The chain is built from TRBV5-6 and TRBJ2-1; no definite D call. V was shortened by 0 bases and J by 0 bases, with 10 bases between the two germline ends. In germline, CDR1 is SGHDT, CDR2 YYEEEE. CDR3 length equals 16 residues. The CDR3 DNA sequence: TGTGCCAGCAGCTTGGAAATCCTCAGCTCCTACAATGAGCAGTTCTTC. This sequence encodes CASSLEILSSYNEQFF.

The rearrangement uses TRBV7-2 and TRBJ2-5; TRBD2 matches 8 bases. V shed 2 bases, J shed 5 bases, and the junction held 10 bases outside the gene matches. The CDR3 totals 16 residues. CDR1 is SGHTA and CDR2 is FQGNSA in the germline V gene. CDR3 in DNA: TGTGCCAGCAGCTTAAATGACGGCGGGAGGAGGGAGACCCAGTACTTC. Translation: CASSLNDGGRRETQYF.

On this clone itself: Other nucleotide sequences in the sample specify the same CDR3. The V call is TRBV5-1, the J call TRBJ1-3; D might be TRBD1 (6 bases). Germline V CDR1 and CDR2: SGHRS, YFSETQ. The CDR3 is made up of 14 amino acids. The V end was cut by 0 bases, the J end by 4 bases, with 8 bases between. CDR3 coding DNA: TGCGCCAGCAGCTTGGGGGGGCCAGGAAACACCATATATTTT. Protein sequence: CASSLGGPGNTIYF.

This clone appeared once. The chain joins TRBV18 to TRBJ2-1, with TRBD1 matching over 7 bases. The germline V gene encodes CDR1 KGHSH and CDR2 LQKENI. The CDR3 spans 15 residues. V lost 6 bases and J lost 6; bases outside the gene matches: 11. CDR3 in amino acids: CASSRGQVRTNEQFF. The CDR3 region has the DNA TGTGCCAGCTCCCGCGGACAGGTCCGAACCAATGAGCAGTTCTTC. Filled out from reference TRBV18 and TRBJ2-1, the complete variable domain reads NAGVMQNPRHLVRRRGQEARLRCSPMKGHSHVYWYRQLPEEGLKFMVYLQKENIIDESGMPKERFSAEFPKEGPSILRIQQVVRGDSAAYFCASSRGQVRTNEQFFGPGTRLTVL.

This chain joins TRBV28 and TRBJ1-2; 10 bases fit TRBD1. CDR1 MDHEN and CDR2 SYDVKM come from the germline V gene. The CDR3 totals 16 residues. Trimming took 4 bases from V and 1 from J; bases not matched to a gene: 6. CDR3 in amino acids: CASSSPGTGVNYGYTF. CDR3 in DNA: TGTGCCAGCAGTTCCCCCGGGACAGGGGTTAACTATGGCTACACCTTC.

J is TRBJ2-3 and V is TRBV2, with D perhaps assigned TRBD1 or TRBD2 (6 bases each). The CDR3 has 13 amino acids. Germline CDR1 is SNHLY and CDR2 is FYNNEI. V lost 7 bases and J lost 2, with 10 bases in between. The CDR3 loop reads CASKGGTTDTQYF. The CDR3 region has the DNA TGTGCCAGCAAAGGGGGGACCACAGATACGCAGTATTTT.

The gene calls are TRBV28 and TRBJ2-3; 14 bases fit TRBD2. Germline trimming cut 5 bases from V and 3 bases from J; bases unmatched to any gene: 25. This CDR3 is built from 23 residues. In germline, CDR1 is MDHEN, CDR2 SYDVKM. The CDR3 protein is CASSPGPHRPGLAGVRGTDTQYF. CDR3 nucleotide sequence: TGTGCCAGCAGTCCCGGACCCCATCGTCCGGGACTAGCGGGAGTGAGAGGAACAGATACGCAGTATTTT.

Comment on this clone: Different DNA sequences within this sample yield the same CDR3. V gene TRBV18 combines with J gene TRBJ2-3; TRBD1 aligns across 9 bases. CDR3 length equals 13 residues. Looked up from germline, CDR1 is KGHSH and CDR2 is LQKENI. With V trimmed by 2 bases and J by 6 bases, 0 bases remained unmatched. The CDR3 loop is CASSPGQGDTQYF. The CDR3 DNA reads TGTGCCAGCTCACCAGGACAGGGGGATACGCAGTATTTT.

This chain uses TRBV18 with TRBJ2-2, with D maybe TRBD1 (5 bases). V gave up 1 base and J gave up 3 bases, with 15 bases separating them. CDR1 is KGHSH, CDR2 LQKENI, per germline. The CDR3 loop spans 17 amino acids. The CDR3, as DNA: TGTGCCAGCTCACCACAATTCCAGGGTATGGACACCGGGGAGCTGTTTTTT. Protein: CASSPQFQGMDTGELFF.